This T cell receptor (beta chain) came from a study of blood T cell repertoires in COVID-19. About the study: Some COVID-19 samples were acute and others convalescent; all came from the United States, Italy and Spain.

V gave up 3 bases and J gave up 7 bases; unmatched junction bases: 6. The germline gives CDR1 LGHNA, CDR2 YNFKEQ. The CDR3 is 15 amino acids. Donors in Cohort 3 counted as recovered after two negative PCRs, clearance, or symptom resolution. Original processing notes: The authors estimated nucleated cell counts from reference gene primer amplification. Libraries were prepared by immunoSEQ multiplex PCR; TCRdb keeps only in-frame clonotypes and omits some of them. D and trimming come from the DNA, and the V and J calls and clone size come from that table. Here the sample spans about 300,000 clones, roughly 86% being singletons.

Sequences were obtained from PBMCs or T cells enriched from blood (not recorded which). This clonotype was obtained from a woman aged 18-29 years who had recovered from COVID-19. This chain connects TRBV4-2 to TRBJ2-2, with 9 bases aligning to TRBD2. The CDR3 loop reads CASSQRGGVGGELFF. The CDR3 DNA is TGTGCCAGCAGCCAGCGGGGGGGCGTAGGCGGGGAGCTGTTTTTT.